This TCR beta chain was sequenced in a study of spatial heterogeneity in lung cancer. At the level of the study: PBMC samples from follow-up, when available, were sequenced at a median of around 23 months post-resection.

TCRdb re-called the 5' RACE reads with MiXCR, one entry per CDR3 protein. The data contain about 70,000 distinct CDR3 sequences, roughly 8.9% of them singletons. Time point: blood at routine non-recurrence follow-up after resection. V was pared by 3 bases and J by 1 base, with 9 bases between. This CDR3 is built from 15 residues. CDR1 and CDR2 (germline): LNHDA, SQIVND (reference sequence). The TCR was taken from a female donor with early-stage non-small cell lung cancer. The source was PBMCs, collected at follow-up. The chain has TRBV19 and TRBJ2-2; the D is unclear. CDR3 sequence: CASSIARMNTGELFF. The CDR3 DNA reads TGTGCCAGTAGTATCGCCAGGATGAACACCGGGGAGCTGTTTTTT.